The 8 T cell receptor beta chains below all came from one sample that was sequenced in a study of cytomegalovirus exposure and HLA in healthy donors (dated by TCRdb to the late 2010s). Library prep was done by the immunoSEQ multiplex PCR assay. The multiplex PCR relied on a mix of 60 forward primers for TCR Vbeta segments and 13 reverse primers for TCR Jbeta segments. Entries here come from immuneACCESS through TCRdb and include only in-frame sequences with V and J called. Some clones fail to appear in such tables; in the studies checked, an unresolved V gene covers under half of the shortfall, and the cause of the remainder is unknown. The sample has around 200,000 clones on record, nearly 80% of them singletons. The top ten constitute 1.5% to 2% of the sample. What was sequenced was PBMCs. These receptors were taken from a man younger than 30 in good health and CMV-seronegative.

The chain links TRBV7-6 to TRBJ2-5; possible D gene TRBD2, 5 bases. Trimming pared 5 bases from V and 1 base from J, leaving 14 bases between. The CDR3 is 15 residues long. Germline CDR1 and CDR2: SGHVS and FNYEAQ. CDR3 residues: CASSPSVSGQETQYF. The CDR3, as DNA: TGTGCCAGCAGCCCAAGCGTCAGCGGCCAAGAGACCCAGTACTTC.

CDR3 amino acids: CASSRAVGSEQFF. CDR3 bases: TGTGCCAGCTCGAGGGCAGTAGGGAGTGAGCAGTTCTTC. The genes are TRBV6-1 and TRBJ2-1; D may be TRBD2 (5 bases). V was pared by 8 bases and J by 9 bases, with 17 bases between. The CDR3 length is 13 residues. Germline lookup yields CDR1 MNHNS and CDR2 SASEGT.

This sequence joins TRBV9 and TRBJ2-7, with TRBD1 matching 8 bases. With 3 bases clipped from V and 4 bases from J, the junction kept 6 bases outside the gene matches. Per the germline V gene, CDR1 is SGDLS and CDR2 is YYNGEE. This CDR3 comprises 14 residues. This CDR3 reads CASSEQGERYEQYF. In DNA, the CDR3 is TGTGCCAGCAGCGAACAGGGGGAAAGGTACGAGCAGTACTTC.

The V gene is TRBV5-1, the J gene TRBJ2-1; the match to TRBD2 covers 15 bases. Germline values: CDR1 SGHRS, CDR2 YFSETQ. The CDR3 runs 18 residues. After removal of 0 bases from V and 5 bases from J, the junction contained 6 bases not matched to a gene. The CDR3, as DNA: TGCGCCAGCAGCTTGGGGGGACTAGCGGGAGGACGGAACAATGAGCAGTTCTTC. Translating gives CASSLGGLAGGRNNEQFF.

V is TRBV28 and J is TRBJ1-5; 8 bases fit TRBD1. Germline V CDR1 and CDR2: MDHEN, SYDVKM. After removal of 6 bases from V and 0 bases from J, the junction contained 7 bases not matched to a gene. The CDR3 spans 16 residues. DNA for the CDR3: TGTGCCAGCAGCACTAAACAGGGGGATAGCAATCAGCCCCAGCATTTT. Translation gives CASSTKQGDSNQPQHF.

The V call is TRBV7-9, the J call TRBJ1-6, with D possibly matching TRBD1 (5 bases). Germline values: CDR1 SEHNR, CDR2 FQNEAQ (reference sequence). The CDR3 has 15 amino acids. V lost 0 bases, J lost 8 bases, and 11 bases lay in between. The chain's CDR3 is CASSLAGAGDSPLHF. Written as DNA, the CDR3 is TGTGCCAGCAGCTTAGCAGGGGCGGGGGATTCACCCCTCCACTTT.

J is TRBJ2-7 and V is TRBV5-6; no clear D. Trimming left V 2 bases short and J 3 bases short, with 12 bases between. Germline V gene sequence: CDR1 SGHDT, CDR2 YYEEEE. The CDR3 sequence is 14 residues long. The CDR3 DNA reads TGTGCCAGCAGCTTATTCCTGGTACACTACGAGCAGTACTTC. It is translated as CASSLFLVHYEQYF. Complete variable domain (other parts from reference TRBV5-6 and TRBJ2-7): DAGVTQSPTHLIKTRGQQVTLRCSPKSGHDTVSWYQQALGQGPQFIFQYYEEEERQRGNFPDRFSGHQFPNYSSELNVNALLLGDSALYLCASSLFLVHYEQYFGPGTRLTVT.

The DNA of the CDR3 is TGTGCCAGCAGCGGACAGGGAAGCAATCAGCCCCAGCATTTT. This gives the protein CASSGQGSNQPQHF. The rearrangement joins TRBV27 to TRBJ1-5, with TRBD1 identical over 8 bases. This CDR3 has 14 amino acids. V lost 6 bases, J lost 1 base, and 2 bases stayed unmatched. Germline CDR1 reads MNHEY; CDR2 reads SMNVEV (reference sequence).